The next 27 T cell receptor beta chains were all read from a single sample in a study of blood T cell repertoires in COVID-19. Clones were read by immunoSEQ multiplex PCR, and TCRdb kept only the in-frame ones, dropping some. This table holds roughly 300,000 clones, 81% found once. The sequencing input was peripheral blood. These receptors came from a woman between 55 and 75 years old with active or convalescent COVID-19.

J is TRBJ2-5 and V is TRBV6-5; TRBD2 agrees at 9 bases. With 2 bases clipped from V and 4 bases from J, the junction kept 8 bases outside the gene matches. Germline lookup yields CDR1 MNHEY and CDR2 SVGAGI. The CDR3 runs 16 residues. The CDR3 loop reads CASSYKAGGPGETQYF. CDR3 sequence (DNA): TGTGCCAGCAGTTACAAGGCGGGGGGGCCGGGAGAGACCCAGTACTTC.

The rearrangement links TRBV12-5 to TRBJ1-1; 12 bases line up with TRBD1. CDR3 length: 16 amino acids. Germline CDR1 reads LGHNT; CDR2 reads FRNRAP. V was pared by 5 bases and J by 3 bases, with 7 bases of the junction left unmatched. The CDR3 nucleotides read TGTGCTAGTGGTCCCGGGACAGGGGGCGGATACACTGAAGCTTTCTTT. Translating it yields CASGPGTGGGYTEAFF.

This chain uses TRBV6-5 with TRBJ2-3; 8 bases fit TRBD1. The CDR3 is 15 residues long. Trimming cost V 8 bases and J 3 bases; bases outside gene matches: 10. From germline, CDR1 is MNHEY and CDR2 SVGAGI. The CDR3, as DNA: TGTGCCAGCGACCCGACAGGGGTCGGAACAGATACGCAGTATTTT. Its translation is CASDPTGVGTDTQYF.

CDR3 coding DNA: TGTGCCAGCAGTTACTCTCTCGGGGTCGAGCAGTACTTC. It translates to CASSYSLGVEQYF. V gene TRBV6-5 combines with J gene TRBJ2-7; TRBD2 is a possible D gene (5 bases). CDR3 size: 13 residues. Germline CDR1 reads MNHEY; CDR2 reads SVGAGI. Trimming pared 0 bases from V and 6 bases from J, leaving 9 bases between.

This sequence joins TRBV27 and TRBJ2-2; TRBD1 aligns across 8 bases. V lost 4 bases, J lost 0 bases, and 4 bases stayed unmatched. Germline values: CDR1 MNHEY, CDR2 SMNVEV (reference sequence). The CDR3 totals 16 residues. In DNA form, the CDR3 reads TGTGCCAGCAGTTGGCAGGGGGCGGCGAACACCGGGGAGCTGTTTTTT. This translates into CASSWQGAANTGELFF.

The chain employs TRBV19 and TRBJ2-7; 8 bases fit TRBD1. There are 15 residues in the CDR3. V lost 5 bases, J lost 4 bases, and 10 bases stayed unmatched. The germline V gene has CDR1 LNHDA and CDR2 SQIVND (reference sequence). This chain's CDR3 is CASSAGQGRVYEQYF. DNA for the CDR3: TGTGCCAGTAGTGCCGGACAGGGAAGGGTATACGAGCAGTACTTC.

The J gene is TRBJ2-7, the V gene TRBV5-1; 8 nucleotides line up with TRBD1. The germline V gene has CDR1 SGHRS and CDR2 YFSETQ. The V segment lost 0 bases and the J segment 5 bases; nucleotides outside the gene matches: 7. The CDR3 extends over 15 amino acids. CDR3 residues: CASSLVVTGDNEQYF. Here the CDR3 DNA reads TGCGCCAGCAGCTTGGTAGTGACAGGGGATAACGAGCAGTACTTC.

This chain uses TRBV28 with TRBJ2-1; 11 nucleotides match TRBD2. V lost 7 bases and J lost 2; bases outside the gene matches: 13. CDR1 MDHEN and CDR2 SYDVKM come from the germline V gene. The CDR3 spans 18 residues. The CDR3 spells CASTVRGTSGGTYNEQFF. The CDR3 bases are TGTGCCAGCACCGTAAGAGGGACTAGCGGTGGTACCTACAATGAGCAGTTCTTC.

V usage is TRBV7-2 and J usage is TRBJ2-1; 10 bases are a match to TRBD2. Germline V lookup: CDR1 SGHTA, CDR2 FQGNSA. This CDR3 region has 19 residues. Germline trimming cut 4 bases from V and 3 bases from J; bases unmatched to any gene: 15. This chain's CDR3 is CASSSGGWIAGGRYNEQFF. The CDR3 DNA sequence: TGTGCCAGCAGCTCCGGAGGGTGGATAGCGGGGGGCCGCTACAATGAGCAGTTCTTC.

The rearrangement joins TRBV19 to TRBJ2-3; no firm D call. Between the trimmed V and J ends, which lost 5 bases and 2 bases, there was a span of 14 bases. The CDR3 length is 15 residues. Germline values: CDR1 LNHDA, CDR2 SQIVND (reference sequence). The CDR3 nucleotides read TGTGCCAGTAGTCCCGGCGGTGTCCTCACAGATACGCAGTATTTT. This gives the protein CASSPGGVLTDTQYF.

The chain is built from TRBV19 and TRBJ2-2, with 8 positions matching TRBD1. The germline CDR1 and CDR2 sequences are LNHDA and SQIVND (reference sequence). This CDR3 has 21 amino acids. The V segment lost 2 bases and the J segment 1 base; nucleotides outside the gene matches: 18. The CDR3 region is CASSIRGRTGWLARNTGELFF. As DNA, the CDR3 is TGTGCCAGTAGTATAAGGGGAAGGACAGGGTGGCTAGCGAGGAACACCGGGGAGCTGTTTTTT. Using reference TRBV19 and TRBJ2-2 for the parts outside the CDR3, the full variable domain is DGGITQSPKYLFRKEGQNVTLSCEQNLNHDAMYWYRQDPGQGLRLIYYSQIVNDFQKGDIAEGYSVSREKKESFPLTVTSAQKNPTAFYLCASSIRGRTGWLARNTGELFFGEGSRLTVL.

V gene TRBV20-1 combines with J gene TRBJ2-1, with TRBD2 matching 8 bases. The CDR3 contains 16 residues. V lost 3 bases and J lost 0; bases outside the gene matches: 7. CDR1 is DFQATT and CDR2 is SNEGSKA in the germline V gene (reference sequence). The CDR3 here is CSASTRGASSYNEQFF. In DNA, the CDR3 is TGCAGTGCTAGTACGCGGGGGGCTAGCTCCTACAATGAGCAGTTCTTC.

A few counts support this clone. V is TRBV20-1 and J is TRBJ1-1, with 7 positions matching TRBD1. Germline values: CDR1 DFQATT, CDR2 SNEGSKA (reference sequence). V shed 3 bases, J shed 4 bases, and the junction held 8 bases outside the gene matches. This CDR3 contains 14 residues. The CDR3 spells CSASLGQASTEAFF. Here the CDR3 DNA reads TGCAGTGCTAGTCTTGGACAGGCTAGCACTGAAGCTTTCTTT.

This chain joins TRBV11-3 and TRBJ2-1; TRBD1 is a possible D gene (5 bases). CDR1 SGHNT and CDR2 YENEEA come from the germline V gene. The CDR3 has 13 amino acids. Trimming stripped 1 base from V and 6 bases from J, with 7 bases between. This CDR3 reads CASSLGQINEQFF. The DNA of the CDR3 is TGTGCCAGCAGCTTAGGACAGATCAATGAGCAGTTCTTC.

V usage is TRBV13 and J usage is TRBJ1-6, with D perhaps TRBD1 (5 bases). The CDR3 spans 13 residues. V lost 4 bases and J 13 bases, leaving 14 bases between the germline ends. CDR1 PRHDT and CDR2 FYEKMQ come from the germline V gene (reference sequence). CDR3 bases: TGTGCCAGCAGCTCCCTCAGGGAGGGGCCCCTCCACTTT. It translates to CASSSLREGPLHF.

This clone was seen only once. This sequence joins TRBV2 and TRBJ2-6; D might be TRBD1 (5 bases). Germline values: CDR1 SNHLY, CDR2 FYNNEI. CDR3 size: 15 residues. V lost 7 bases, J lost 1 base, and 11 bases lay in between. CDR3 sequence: CASNSGLSGANVLTF. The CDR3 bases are TGTGCCAGCAACTCAGGGTTATCTGGGGCCAACGTCCTGACTTTC. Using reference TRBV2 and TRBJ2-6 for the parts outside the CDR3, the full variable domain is EPEVTQTPSHQVTQMGQEVILRCVPISNHLYFYWYRQILGQKVEFLVSFYNNEISEKSEIFDDQFSVERPDGSNFTLKIRSTKLEDSAMYFCASNSGLSGANVLTFGAGSRLTVL.

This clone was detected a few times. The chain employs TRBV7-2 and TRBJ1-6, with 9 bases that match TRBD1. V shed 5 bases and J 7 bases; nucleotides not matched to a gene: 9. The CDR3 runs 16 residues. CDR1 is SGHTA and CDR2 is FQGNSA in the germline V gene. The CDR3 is CASSLGTGTWNSPLHF. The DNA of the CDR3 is TGTGCCAGCAGCCTCGGGACAGGGACATGGAATTCACCCCTCCACTTT. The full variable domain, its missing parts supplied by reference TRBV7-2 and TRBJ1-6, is GAGVSQSPSNKVTEKGKDVELRCDPISGHTALYWYRQSLGQGLEFLIYFQGNSAPDKSGLPSDRFSAERTGGSVSTLTIQRTQQEDSAVYLCASSLGTGTWNSPLHFGNGTRLTVT.

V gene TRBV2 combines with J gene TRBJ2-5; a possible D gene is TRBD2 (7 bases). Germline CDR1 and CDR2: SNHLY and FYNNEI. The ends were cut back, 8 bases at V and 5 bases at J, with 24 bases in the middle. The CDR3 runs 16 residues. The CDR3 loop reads CASHALAGAVGETQYF. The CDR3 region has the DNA TGTGCCAGCCACGCTCTTGCGGGGGCCGTAGGGGAGACCCAGTACTTC.

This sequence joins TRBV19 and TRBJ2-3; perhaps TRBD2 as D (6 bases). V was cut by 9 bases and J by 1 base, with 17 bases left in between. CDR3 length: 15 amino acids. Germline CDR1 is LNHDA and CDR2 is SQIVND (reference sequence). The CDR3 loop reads CARPKRASGTDTQYF. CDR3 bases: TGTGCCAGGCCTAAGCGGGCGTCCGGCACAGATACGCAGTATTTT.

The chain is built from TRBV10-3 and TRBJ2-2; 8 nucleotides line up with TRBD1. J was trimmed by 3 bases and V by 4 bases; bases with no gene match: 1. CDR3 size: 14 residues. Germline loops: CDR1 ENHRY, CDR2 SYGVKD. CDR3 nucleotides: TGTGCCATCAGTGTGACAGGGGACACCGGGGAGCTGTTTTTT. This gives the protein CAISVTGDTGELFF.

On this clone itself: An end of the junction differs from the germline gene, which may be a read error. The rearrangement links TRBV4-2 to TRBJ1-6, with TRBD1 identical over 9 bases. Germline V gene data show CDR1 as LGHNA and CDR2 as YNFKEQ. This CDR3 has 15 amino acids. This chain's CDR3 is CASSQGTGDNSPLHF. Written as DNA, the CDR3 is TGTGCCAGCAGCCAAGGGACAGGGGATAACTCACCCCTCCACTTT.

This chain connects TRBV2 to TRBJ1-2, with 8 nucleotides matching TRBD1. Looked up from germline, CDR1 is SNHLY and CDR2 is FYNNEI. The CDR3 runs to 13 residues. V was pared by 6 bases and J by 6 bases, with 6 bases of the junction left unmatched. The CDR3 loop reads CASRGQGENGYTF. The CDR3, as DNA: TGTGCCAGCAGAGGACAGGGTGAAAATGGCTACACCTTC.

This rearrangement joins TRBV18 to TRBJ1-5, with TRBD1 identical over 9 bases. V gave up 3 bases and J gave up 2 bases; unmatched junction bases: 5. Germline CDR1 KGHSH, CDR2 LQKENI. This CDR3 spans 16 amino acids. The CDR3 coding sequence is TGTGCCAGCTCACCCAGACAGGGGGAAGGCAATCAGCCCCAGCATTTT. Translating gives CASSPRQGEGNQPQHF.

The CDR3 DNA reads as TGCGCCAGCAGTCTATGGGAGAGCCCAACAAGGCCCCAGCATTTT. Amino acid sequence: CASSLWESPTRPQHF. V is TRBV23-1 and J is TRBJ1-5; D ambiguous. TRBV23-1 is reported as an ORF; its role is uncertain. Trimming left V 4 bases short and J 9 bases short, with 19 bases between. The CDR3 runs to 15 residues.

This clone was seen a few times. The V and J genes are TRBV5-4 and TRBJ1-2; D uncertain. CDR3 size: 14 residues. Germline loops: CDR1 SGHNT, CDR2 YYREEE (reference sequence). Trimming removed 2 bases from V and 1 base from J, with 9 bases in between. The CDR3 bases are TGTGCCAGCAGCTTTCCTACAGTTAACTATGGCTACACCTTC. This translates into CASSFPTVNYGYTF.

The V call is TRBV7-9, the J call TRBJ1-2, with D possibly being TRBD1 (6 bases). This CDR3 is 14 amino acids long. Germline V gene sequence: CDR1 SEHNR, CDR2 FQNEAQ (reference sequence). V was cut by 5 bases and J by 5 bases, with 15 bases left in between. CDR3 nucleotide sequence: TGTGCCAGCAGCCCAGGAATTGGGACATATGGCTACACCTTC. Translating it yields CASSPGIGTYGYTF.

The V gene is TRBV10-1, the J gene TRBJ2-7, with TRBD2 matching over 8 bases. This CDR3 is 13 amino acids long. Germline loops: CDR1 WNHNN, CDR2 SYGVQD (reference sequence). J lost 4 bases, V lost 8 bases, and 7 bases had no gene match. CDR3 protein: CASRSSGGYEQYF. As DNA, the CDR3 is TGCGCCAGCCGGTCCAGCGGGGGTTACGAGCAGTACTTC.